These T cell receptor beta chains were read from a single sample in a study of CD8 T cells in ankylosing spondylitis. TCRdb reprocessed the 5' RACE reads with MiXCR, giving one entry per CDR3 protein. The sample holds just under 550,000 distinct CDR3 sequences, roughly 12% seen once. Sequenced: blood, either unsorted or a sorted T cell fraction (not recorded which). All receptors come from a male donor with ankylosing spondylitis. Each CDR3 is given with its conserved first and last residue. Each record gives: clone size, V gene, D gene, J gene, CDR3 protein, CDR3 DNA. A D gene is named only where the DNA matches it firmly. Some rows have no size entry. The others give once, few or many, or a class for an expanded clone.

few,TRBV4-2,.,TRBJ2-3,CASSQDGNALDTQYF,TGTGCCAGCAGCCAAGACGGGAACGCCCTGGATACGCAGTATTTT
.,TRBV3-1,TRBD2,TRBJ2-1,CASSQDSGRAGDEQFF,TGTGCCAGCAGCCAAGATAGCGGGAGGGCCGGTGATGAGCAGTTCTTC
.,TRBV24-1,.,TRBJ2-5,CATSDNYQGTQYF,TGTGCCACCAGTGATAACTACCAGGGGACCCAGTACTTC
few,TRBV29-1,TRBD1,TRBJ2-3,CSGEGAGHTQYF,TGCAGCGGAGAGGGGGCGGGTCATACGCAGTATTTT
many,TRBV20-1,TRBD1,TRBJ2-2,CSARDRGRSGELFF,TGCAGTGCCAGGGACAGGGGGCGATCGGGGGAGCTGTTTTTT
few,TRBV2,.,TRBJ2-5,CASSEGSKGRETQYF,TGTGCCAGCAGTGAAGGGTCTAAGGGGCGAGAGACCCAGTACTTC
many,TRBV6-1,TRBD2,TRBJ2-7,CASSPGLAVSYEQYF,TGTGCCAGCAGCCCGGGACTAGCGGTCTCCTACGAGCAGTACTTC
few,TRBV5-1,TRBD2,TRBJ2-1,CASSWGTSVRNEQFF,TGCGCCAGCAGCTGGGGGACTAGCGTGAGGAATGAGCAGTTCTTC
many,TRBV5-1,TRBD1,TRBJ2-1,CASSLRQGARNEQFF,TGCGCCAGCAGCTTGCGACAGGGGGCGAGGAATGAGCAGTTCTTC
.,TRBV6-1,.,TRBJ2-5,CASSRLGAKETQYF,TGTGCCAGCAGCAGACTGGGAGCTAAGGAGACCCAGTACTTC
.,TRBV5-1,.,TRBJ2-3,CASSLAGARYTDTQYF,TGCGCCAGCAGCTTGGCGGGCGCAAGGTATACAGATACGCAGTATTTT
many,TRBV29-1,.,TRBJ2-1,CSVEDWAGSSYNEQFF,TGCAGCGTTGAAGATTGGGCAGGCAGCTCCTACAATGAGCAGTTCTTC
.,TRBV11-3,TRBD2,TRBJ2-1,CASSTGTSGAYNEQFF,TGTGCCAGCAGCACCGGGACTAGCGGTGCTTACAATGAGCAGTTCTTC
few,TRBV12-3/TRBV12-4,.,TRBJ2-1,CASSLSRYGNEQFF,TGTGCCAGCAGTTTGTCTAGATATGGCAATGAGCAGTTCTTC
few,TRBV6-2/TRBV6-3,TRBD2,TRBJ2-3,CASSTSGASTDTQYF,TGTGCCAGCAGTACTAGCGGGGCTAGCACAGATACGCAGTATTTT
.,TRBV20-1,.,TRBJ1-1,CSARDLRTMNTEAFF,TGCAGTGCTAGAGATCTACGGACCATGAACACTGAAGCTTTCTTT
many,TRBV5-1,TRBD2,TRBJ2-2,CASSRTSPNTGELFF,TGCGCCAGCAGTCGGACTAGCCCGAACACCGGGGAGCTGTTTTTT
few,TRBV11-2,TRBD2,TRBJ2-1,CASSFRGRALNEQFF,TGTGCCAGCAGCTTTCGCGGGAGGGCCCTCAATGAGCAGTTCTTC
many,TRBV12-3/TRBV12-4,.,TRBJ1-1,CASSYSSGGHTEAFF,TGTGCCAGCAGTTACTCGTCCGGGGGCCACACTGAAGCTTTCTTT
many,TRBV5-1,TRBD2,TRBJ2-1,CASSLGLAVYNEQFF,TGTGCCAGCAGCCTAGGACTAGCGGTATACAATGAGCAGTTCTTC
many,TRBV5-5,.,TRBJ2-1,CASSPGIGTYNEQFF,TGTGCCAGCAGCCCCGGGATCGGAACCTACAATGAGCAGTTCTTC
few,TRBV4-2,TRBD2,TRBJ2-1,CASSHLLAGGYNEQFF,TGTGCCAGCAGCCATTTACTAGCGGGAGGCTACAATGAGCAGTTCTTC
.,TRBV12-3/TRBV12-4,TRBD2,TRBJ2-2,CASSPGSSGGDTGELFF,TGTGCCAGCAGCCCTGGATCTAGCGGGGGGGACACCGGGGAGCTGTTTTTT
many,TRBV7-9,.,TRBJ2-3,CASSLVEADTQYF,TGTGCCAGCAGCTTAGTTGAAGCAGATACGCAGTATTTT